These 24 T cell receptor beta chains originate from one sample sequenced in a study of CD8 T cells in Susac syndrome. Random hexamers served to reverse transcribe about 0.5 to 1 ug RNA. TCRdb reprocessed the immunoSEQ multiplex PCR reads with MiXCR, giving one entry per CDR3 protein. The sample shows 100,000 to 150,000 distinct CDR3 sequences, about 95% of them seen only once. Input material: CD4+ T cells from PBMCs. The source of these receptors is a human donor in good health.

This chain connects TRBV5-4 to TRBJ2-1, with 10 nucleotides matching TRBD2. The germline CDR1 and CDR2 sequences are SGHNT and YYREEE (reference sequence). The trim removed 6 bases at V and 8 bases at J, leaving 11 bases unmatched. The CDR3 runs to 15 residues. CDR3 protein: CASTNTSGNHDEQFF. The CDR3, as DNA: TGTGCCAGCACCAATACTAGCGGGAATCACGATGAGCAGTTCTTC.

The chain employs TRBV12-3 or TRBV12-4 and TRBJ2-5; no reliable D call. The CDR3 runs 14 residues. Trimming removed 3 bases from V and 6 bases from J, with 14 bases in between. Here the CDR3 DNA reads TGTGCCAGCAGTTTTCGGACGCTAGGTCAGACCCAGTACTTC. Translated, it gives CASSFRTLGQTQYF.

This sequence joins TRBV7-2 and TRBJ2-7; 12 bases fit TRBD2. Germline V lookup: CDR1 SGHTA, CDR2 FQGNSA. This CDR3 region has 16 residues. Unmatched junction bases numbered 11, after V lost 5 bases and J lost 6 bases. The CDR3 DNA sequence: TGTGCCAGCAGCCCAATGACTAGCGGGGGAGGGGGCGAGCAGTACTTC. This gives the protein CASSPMTSGGGGEQYF. Full variable domain (rest looked up from reference TRBV7-2 and TRBJ2-7): GAGVSQSPSNKVTEKGKDVELRCDPISGHTALYWYRQSLGQGLEFLIYFQGNSAPDKSGLPSDRFSAERTGGSVSTLTIQRTQQEDSAVYLCASSPMTSGGGGEQYFGPGTRLTVT.

The CDR3 DNA reads TGTGCCAGCAGCCAAGCTCGCGGACAGAACTATGGCTACACCTTC. It yields the protein CASSQARGQNYGYTF. The chain employs TRBV4-2 and TRBJ1-2, with a possible D match to TRBD1 (6 bases). V lost 1 base and J 2 bases, leaving 11 bases between the germline ends. The CDR3 runs 15 residues. CDR1 and CDR2 from the germline V gene are LGHNA and YNFKEQ.

This clonotype was found once. The CDR3 sequence is CSVGTGPGETQYF. DNA of the CDR3: TGCAGCGTGGGGACAGGGCCGGGGGAGACCCAGTACTTC. The V gene is TRBV29-1, the J gene TRBJ2-5; 9 nucleotides match TRBD1. The CDR3 is made up of 13 amino acids. Germline assignment: CDR1 SQVTM and CDR2 ANQGSEA. The J segment lost 5 bases and the V segment lost 6 bases, leaving 7 bases of the junction unmatched.

The chain combines TRBV15 with TRBJ1-1; unclear D gene. Trimming pared 0 bases from V and 1 base from J, leaving 6 bases between. The CDR3 runs to 14 residues. The germline V gene encodes CDR1 LNHNV and CDR2 YYDKDF (reference sequence). CDR3 loop: CATSRDTGNTEAFF. In DNA form, the CDR3 reads TGTGCCACCAGCAGAGATACGGGGAACACTGAAGCTTTCTTT.

J is TRBJ2-7 and V is TRBV10-3, with 7 bases aligning to TRBD2. V trimming: 0 bases; J trimming: 1 base; junction bases outside the gene matches: 3. This CDR3 is 15 amino acids long. Germline V gene lookup returns CDR1 ENHRY and CDR2 SYGVKD. The DNA for the CDR3 is TGTGCCATCAGTGAGTCGCACGGGAGGTCCTACGAGCAGTACTTC. Protein product: CAISESHGRSYEQYF.

This chain links TRBV5-1 with TRBJ1-4; maybe TRBD1 (6 bases). Germline CDR1 is SGHRS and CDR2 is YFSETQ. The CDR3 spans 15 residues. Trimming took off 4 bases at V and 8 bases at J, with 18 bases between the two ends. The CDR3 loop is CASSLAGTRDEKLFF. The CDR3 DNA sequence: TGCGCCAGCAGCCTCGCGGGGACACGGGACGAAAAACTGTTTTTT.

Here the CDR3 DNA reads TGTGCCAGCAGTTACCAACTAGCGGGAGGGCCGGGGGAGCAGTACTTC. Translated: CASSYQLAGGPGEQYF. The V gene is TRBV6-2 or TRBV6-3, the J gene TRBJ2-7; 13 bases align to TRBD2. V was pared by 2 bases and J by 7 bases, with 8 bases of the junction left unmatched. Germline CDR1 and CDR2: MNHEY and SVGEGT. The CDR3 loop spans 16 amino acids.

J is TRBJ1-1 and V is TRBV7-2; tentatively, D is TRBD1 (6 bases). Germline CDR1 is SGHTA and CDR2 is FQGNSA. V was trimmed by 2 bases and J by 5 bases, leaving 12 bases between them. The CDR3 length is 14 residues. The CDR3 sequence: CASSLWGRETEAFF. Here the CDR3 DNA reads TGTGCCAGCAGCTTATGGGGGCGCGAGACTGAAGCTTTCTTT.

The chain employs TRBV30 and TRBJ2-6; the D gene is possibly TRBD1 (5 bases). Germline lookup yields CDR1 GTSNPN and CDR2 SVGIG (reference sequence). This CDR3 is 15 amino acids long. The V and J ends lost 0 bases and 0 bases respectively, with 6 bases between them. CDR3 nucleotide sequence: TGTGCCTGGAGTGTAGGGGTCTCTGGGGCCAACGTCCTGACTTTC. Encoded protein: CAWSVGVSGANVLTF. Looking up the rest from reference TRBV30 and TRBJ2-6 gives the full variable domain: SQTIHQWPATLVQPVGSPLSLECTVEGTSNPNLYWYRQAAGRGLQLLFYSVGIGQISSEVPQNLSASRPQDRQFILSSKKLLLSDSGFYLCAWSVGVSGANVLTFGAGSRLTVL.

The CDR3 DNA reads as TGTGCCAGTAGTATAGCCGCGACAGGGGGCAGAACAGATACGCAGTATTTT. Protein sequence: CASSIAATGGRTDTQYF. The chain combines TRBV19 with TRBJ2-3; TRBD1 agrees at 10 bases. The trim removed 1 base at V and 3 bases at J, leaving 7 bases unmatched. Germline V CDR1 and CDR2: LNHDA, SQIVND (reference sequence). The CDR3 has 17 residues.

The genes are TRBV5-1 and TRBJ2-4; D uncertain. The CDR3 is made up of 15 amino acids. Per the germline V gene, CDR1 is SGHRS and CDR2 is YFSETQ. The V and J ends lost 1 base and 0 bases respectively, with 8 bases between them. CDR3 sequence: CASSLPRLAKNIQYF. The CDR3 DNA reads as TGCGCCAGCAGCTTGCCCCGTCTAGCCAAAAACATTCAGTACTTC. Based on the CDR3 plus reference TRBV5-1 and TRBJ2-4, the full variable domain is KAGVTQTPRYLIKTRGQQVTLSCSPISGHRSVSWYQQTPGQGLQFLFEYFSETQRNKGNFPGRFSGRQFSNSRSEMNVSTLELGDSALYLCASSLPRLAKNIQYFGAGTRLSVL.

The chain links TRBV11-2 to TRBJ2-7; D is uncertain. CDR1 SGHAT and CDR2 FQNNGV come from the germline V gene. The CDR3 spans 14 residues. The V and J ends lost 7 bases and 0 bases respectively, with 13 bases between them. CDR3 coding DNA: TGTGCCAGCACCTTCCTAGGGAACTCCTACGAGCAGTACTTC. Translating it yields CASTFLGNSYEQYF.

The chain joins TRBV19 to TRBJ2-3, with 8 bases that match TRBD1. Germline values: CDR1 LNHDA, CDR2 SQIVND (reference sequence). Trimming removed 3 bases from V and 2 bases from J; junction bases left unmatched: 7. This CDR3 comprises 16 residues. CDR3 residues: CASSMARGLNTDTQYF. The CDR3 nucleotides read TGTGCCAGTAGTATGGCCAGGGGGCTAAACACAGATACGCAGTATTTT.

This clonotype appeared once. The chain uses TRBV5-1 and TRBJ2-2; tentative D call: TRBD2 (6 bases). There are 15 residues in the CDR3. Trimming pared 3 bases from V and 1 base from J, leaving 10 bases between. Germline CDR1 is SGHRS and CDR2 is YFSETQ. CDR3 residues: CASSSGRLNTGELFF. The CDR3 DNA is TGCGCCAGCAGCTCCGGGAGACTGAACACCGGGGAGCTGTTTTTT.

The chain recombines TRBV18 with TRBJ1-6, with unresolved D. Trimming took off 3 bases at V and 7 bases at J, with 7 bases between the two ends. The CDR3 totals 13 residues. Germline V gene lookup returns CDR1 KGHSH and CDR2 LQKENI. CDR3 coding DNA: TGTGCCAGCTCACCTCAGGAGAATTCACCCCTCCACTTT. This gives the protein CASSPQENSPLHF. Variable domain in full (rest from reference TRBV18 and TRBJ1-6): NAGVMQNPRHLVRRRGQEARLRCSPMKGHSHVYWYRQLPEEGLKFMVYLQKENIIDESGMPKERFSAEFPKEGPSILRIQQVVRGDSAAYFCASSPQENSPLHFGNGTRLTVT.

The genes are TRBV5-1 and TRBJ2-5; 8 bases align to TRBD1. Looked up from germline, CDR1 is SGHRS and CDR2 is YFSETQ. CDR3 length equals 15 residues. J lost 5 bases, V lost 1 base, and 7 bases had no gene match. The CDR3 bases are TGCGCCAGCAGCTTGTCCTGGACAGGGTATGAGACCCAGTACTTC. It translates to CASSLSWTGYETQYF.

This clonotype was seen only once. This chain uses TRBV5-1 with TRBJ2-5; 8 positions match TRBD2. This CDR3 has 16 amino acids. J lost 5 bases, V lost 6 bases, and 15 bases had no gene match. CDR1 is SGHRS, CDR2 YFSETQ, per germline. Here the CDR3 reads CASTATGREGLETQYF. The CDR3 DNA is TGCGCCAGCACGGCGACCGGCCGGGAGGGCCTCGAGACCCAGTACTTC.

The CDR3 DNA is TGTGCCAGCAGCCCCTATCAAGCGAACAGGGACTATGGCTACACCTTC. As protein: CASSPYQANRDYGYTF. The genes are TRBV7-9 and TRBJ1-2; possible D gene TRBD1, 6 bases. V was shortened by 5 bases and J by 3 bases, with 19 bases between the two germline ends. The CDR3 totals 16 residues. Germline V gene data show CDR1 as SEHNR and CDR2 as FQNEAQ (reference sequence).

The V call is TRBV6-5, the J call TRBJ2-2; 10 bases align to TRBD2. The V segment lost 0 bases and the J segment 5 bases; nucleotides outside the gene matches: 9. Germline CDR1 is MNHEY and CDR2 is SVGAGI. The CDR3 length is 18 residues. The CDR3 sequence is CASSYSGPSGSRTGELFF. As DNA, the CDR3 is TGTGCCAGCAGTTACTCTGGGCCTAGCGGGAGTAGGACCGGGGAGCTGTTTTTT.

In nucleotides, the CDR3 is TGTGCCACCCATCCGGGACAGCTTAATGAAAAACTGTTTTTT. This encodes CATHPGQLNEKLFF. The chain combines TRBV19 with TRBJ1-4, with 7 bases that match TRBD1. The germline V gene encodes CDR1 LNHDA and CDR2 SQIVND (reference sequence). The V and J ends lost 10 bases and 4 bases, in that order; junction bases with no gene match: 9. This CDR3 is built from 14 residues.

V and J are TRBV29-1 and TRBJ2-7; D possibly corresponds to TRBD2 (6 bases). The CDR3 is 15 amino acids. Germline V lookup: CDR1 SQVTM, CDR2 ANQGSEA. V was clipped by 6 bases and J by 6 bases, with 24 bases between them. The CDR3 here is CSVTLGGSRQGEQYF. The CDR3 nucleotides read TGCAGCGTAACCCTCGGAGGGAGCAGGCAAGGCGAGCAGTACTTC.

The rearrangement uses TRBV7-2 and TRBJ1-2, with a possible D match to TRBD1 (5 bases). The CDR3 length is 12 residues. Germline values: CDR1 SGHTA, CDR2 FQGNSA. Trimming took 1 base from V and 7 from J, leaving 7 bases between them. The DNA of the CDR3 is TGTGCCAGCAGCTTAGATAGGGGTGGCTACACCTTC. It is translated as CASSLDRGGYTF.